The entry below gives a single T cell receptor (beta chain) sequence along with its context. The data stem from a study of cytomegalovirus exposure and HLA in healthy donors. The PCR employed 60 Vbeta primers together with 13 Jbeta primers. Assay: immunoSEQ multiplex PCR; the TCRdb copy retains only in-frame clones and omits some. Here the sample spans 110,000 to 150,000 clones, around 70% being singletons. This sequence originates from a woman aged 55-69 years in good health and CMV-seropositive. Sample: PBMCs.

The CDR3 region is CASSSRVTGLGLRTQYF. In DNA, the CDR3 is TGTGCCAGCAGCTCCAGGGTAACAGGGTTGGGCCTTAGGACGCAGTATTTT. The chain couples TRBV11-2 to TRBJ2-3; tentative D call: TRBD1 (6 bases). This CDR3 is built from 17 residues. Germline values: CDR1 SGHAT, CDR2 FQNNGV. Trimming removed 4 bases from V and 9 bases from J, with 26 bases in between.